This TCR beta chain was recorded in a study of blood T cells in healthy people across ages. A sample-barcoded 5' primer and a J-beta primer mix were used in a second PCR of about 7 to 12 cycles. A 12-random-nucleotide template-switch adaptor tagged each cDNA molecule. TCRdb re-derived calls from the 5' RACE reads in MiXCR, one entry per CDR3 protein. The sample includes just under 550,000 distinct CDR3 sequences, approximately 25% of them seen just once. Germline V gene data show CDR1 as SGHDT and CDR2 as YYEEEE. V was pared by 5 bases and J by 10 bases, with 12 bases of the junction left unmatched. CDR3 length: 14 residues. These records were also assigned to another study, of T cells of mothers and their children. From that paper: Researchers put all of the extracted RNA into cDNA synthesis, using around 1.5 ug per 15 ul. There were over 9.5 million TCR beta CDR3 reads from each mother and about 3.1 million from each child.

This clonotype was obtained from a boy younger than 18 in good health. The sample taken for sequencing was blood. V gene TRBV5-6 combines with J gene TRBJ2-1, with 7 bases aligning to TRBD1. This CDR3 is CASRKQGRPWEQFF. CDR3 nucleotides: TGTGCCAGCAGGAAACAGGGGCGTCCTTGGGAGCAGTTCTTC.